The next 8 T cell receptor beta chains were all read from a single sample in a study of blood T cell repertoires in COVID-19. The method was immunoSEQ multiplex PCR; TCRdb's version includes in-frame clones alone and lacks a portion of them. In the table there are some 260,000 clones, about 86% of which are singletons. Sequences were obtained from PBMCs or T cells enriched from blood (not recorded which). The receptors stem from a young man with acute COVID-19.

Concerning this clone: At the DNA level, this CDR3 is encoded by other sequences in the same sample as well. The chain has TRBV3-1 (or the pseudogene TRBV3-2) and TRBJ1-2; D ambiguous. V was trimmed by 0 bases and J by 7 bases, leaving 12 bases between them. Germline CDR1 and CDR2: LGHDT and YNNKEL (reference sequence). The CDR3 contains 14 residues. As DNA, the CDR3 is TGTGCCAGCAGCCAAGATTTGAGGGTGTCTGGCTACACCTTC. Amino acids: CASSQDLRVSGYTF.

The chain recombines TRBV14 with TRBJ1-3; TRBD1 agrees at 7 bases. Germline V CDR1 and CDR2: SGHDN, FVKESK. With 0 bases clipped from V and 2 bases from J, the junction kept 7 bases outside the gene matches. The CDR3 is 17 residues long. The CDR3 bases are TGTGCCAGCAGCCAAGATCTGGGACAGATTCCTGGAAACACCATATATTTT. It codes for CASSQDLGQIPGNTIYF.

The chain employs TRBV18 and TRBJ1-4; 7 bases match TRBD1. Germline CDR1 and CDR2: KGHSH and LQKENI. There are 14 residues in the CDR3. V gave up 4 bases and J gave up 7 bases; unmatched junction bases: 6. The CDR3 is CASSRSGQVEKLFF. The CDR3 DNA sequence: TGTGCCAGCTCACGCTCAGGACAGGTTGAAAAACTGTTTTTT.

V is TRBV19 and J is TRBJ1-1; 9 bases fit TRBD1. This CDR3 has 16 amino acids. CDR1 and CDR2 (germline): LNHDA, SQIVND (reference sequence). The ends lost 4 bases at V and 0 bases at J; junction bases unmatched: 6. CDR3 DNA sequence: TGTGCCAGTAGTAGGGGACAGGGTCGGGTGAACACTGAAGCTTTCTTT. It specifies CASSRGQGRVNTEAFF.

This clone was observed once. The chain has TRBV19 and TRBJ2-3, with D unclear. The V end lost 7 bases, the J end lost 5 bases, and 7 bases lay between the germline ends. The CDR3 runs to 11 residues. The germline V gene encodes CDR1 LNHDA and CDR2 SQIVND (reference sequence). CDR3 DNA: TGTGCCAGTATCAGAGGAGATACGCAGTATTTT. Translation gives CASIRGDTQYF.

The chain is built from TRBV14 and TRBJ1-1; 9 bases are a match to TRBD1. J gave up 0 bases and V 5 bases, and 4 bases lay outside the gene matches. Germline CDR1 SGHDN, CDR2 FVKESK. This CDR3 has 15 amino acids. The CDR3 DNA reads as TGTGCCAGCAGCGGACAGGGGCTCATGAACACTGAAGCTTTCTTT. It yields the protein CASSGQGLMNTEAFF. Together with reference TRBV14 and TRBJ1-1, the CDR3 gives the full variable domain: EAGVTQFPSHSVIEKGQTVTLRCDPISGHDNLYWYRRVMGKEIKFLLHFVKESKQDESGMPNNRFLAERTGGTYSTLKVQPAELEDSGVYFCASSGQGLMNTEAFFGQGTRLTVV.

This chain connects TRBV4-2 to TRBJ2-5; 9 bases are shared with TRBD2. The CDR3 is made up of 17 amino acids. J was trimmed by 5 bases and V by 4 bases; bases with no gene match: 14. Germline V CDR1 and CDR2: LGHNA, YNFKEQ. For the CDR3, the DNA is TGTGCCAGCAGCCCGGGGGTGGCTAGCGGGGTACAGGAGACCCAGTACTTC. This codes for CASSPGVASGVQETQYF.

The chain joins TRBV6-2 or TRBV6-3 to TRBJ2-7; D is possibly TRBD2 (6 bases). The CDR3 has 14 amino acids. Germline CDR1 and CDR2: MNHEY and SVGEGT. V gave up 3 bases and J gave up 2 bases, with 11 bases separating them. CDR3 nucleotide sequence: TGTGCCAGCAGTTATGCGGGAATTACCTACGAGCAGTACGTC. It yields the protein CASSYAGITYEQYV.